Sequencing of this TCR beta chain was carried out in a study of T cells in Graves' hyperthyroidism and ophthalmopathy. Study at large: It was at initial diagnosis, before any treatment, that peripheral blood was collected.

Amplification yielded TCR beta CDR3 regions, with RNA transcripts as the source. Using the HTBI primer set, a first-round RT-PCR was run on the TCR CDR3. TCRdb itself ran the multiplex PCR reads through MiXCR, one entry per CDR3 protein. The sample lists 500,000 to 750,000 distinct CDR3 sequences, 15% to 18% occurring once. No ophthalmopathy progression within 18 months constituted stable Graves' hyperthyroidism. For the diagnoses, clinical symptoms, serum thyroxine and TRAb, thyroid ultrasound and orbital computed tomography were used. Notes on this clonotype: The antigen is not known.

Study-level points and caveats: Ophthalmopathy and stable hyperthyroidism were separated by a 13 V-J model.

The CDR3 runs to 16 residues. Germline trimming cut 3 bases from V and 0 bases from J; bases unmatched to any gene: 7. Per germline, CDR1 DFQATT and CDR2 SNEGSKA (reference sequence). This sequence was found in a woman aged 25 to 39 with Graves' hyperthyroidism. The sequencing input was blood. V usage is TRBV20-1 and J usage is TRBJ2-1, with 8 bases fitting TRBD2. The CDR3, as DNA: TGCAGTGCTAGCCTAGGCGGGGGGAGCTCCTACAATGAGCAGTTCTTC. As protein: CSASLGGGSSYNEQFF.